Only a few counts were recorded for the clone carrying this TCR beta chain. This entry comes from a study of blood T cell repertoires in COVID-19. Profiled with immunoSEQ multiplex PCR; TCRdb holds only in-frame clones, not every one. Of some 78,000 clones listed, around nine tenths are singletons. The sample consisted of peripheral blood. The sequence was obtained from a man in his forties or fifties with active or convalescent COVID-19.

The CDR3 reads CASSSYGGQGNNEQFF. The CDR3 nucleotides are TGTGCCAGCAGCTCTTACGGAGGACAGGGTAACAATGAGCAGTTCTTC. The rearrangement joins TRBV7-9 to TRBJ2-1; TRBD1 agrees at 8 bases. J lost 5 bases, V lost 4 bases, and 10 bases had no gene match. The CDR3 has 16 amino acids. Germline V gives CDR1 SEHNR, CDR2 FQNEAQ (reference sequence).